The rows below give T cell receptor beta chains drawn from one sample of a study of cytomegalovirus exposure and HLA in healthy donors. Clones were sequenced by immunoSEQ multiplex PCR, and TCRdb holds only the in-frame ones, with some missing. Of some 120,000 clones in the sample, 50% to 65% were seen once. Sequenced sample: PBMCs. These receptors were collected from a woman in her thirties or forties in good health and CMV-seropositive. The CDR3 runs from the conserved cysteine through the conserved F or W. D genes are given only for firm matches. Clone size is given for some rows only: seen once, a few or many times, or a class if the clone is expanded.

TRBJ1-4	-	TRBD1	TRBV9	TGTGCCAGCAGCGTAGGCGGGACAGGTAATGAAAAACTGTTTTTT	CASSVGGTGNEKLFF
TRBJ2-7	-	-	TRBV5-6	TGTGCCAGCAGCCCAGGGGCCGTCGCGCCCTACGAGCAGTACTTC	CASSPGAVAPYEQYF
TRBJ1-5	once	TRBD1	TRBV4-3	TGCGCCAGCAGCCCTGACAGGGGGGGCAATCAGCCCCAGCATTTT	CASSPDRGGNQPQHF
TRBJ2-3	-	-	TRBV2	TGTGCCAGCAACACAGACACAGATACGCAGTATTTT	CASNTDTDTQYF
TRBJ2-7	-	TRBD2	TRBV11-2	TGTGCCAGCAGCTTAGATTGGGCGGGAGTCTCGGACGAGCAGTACTTC	CASSLDWAGVSDEQYF
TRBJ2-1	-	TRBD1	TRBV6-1	TGTGCCAGCAAAAAGGGGGCGGAAAAGGATGAGCAGTTCTTC	CASKKGAEKDEQFF
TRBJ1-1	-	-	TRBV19	TGTGCCAGTAGTTATCGACAAGTTGAAGCTTTCTTT	CASSYRQVEAFF
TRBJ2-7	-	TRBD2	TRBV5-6	TGTGCCAGCAGCTTGTGGGCTAGCGGGGACTACGAGCAGTACTTC	CASSLWASGDYEQYF
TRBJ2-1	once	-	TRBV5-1	TGCGCCAGCCGCTCGGGATACTCCTACAATGAGCAGTTCTTC	CASRSGYSYNEQFF
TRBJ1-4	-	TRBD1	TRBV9	TGTGCCAGCAGTGTTACCCCCGGGACAGGGGACGAAAAACTGTTTTTT	CASSVTPGTGDEKLFF
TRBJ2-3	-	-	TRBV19	TGTGCCAGTAGTGTCGAATTAGCCGGGGTCGATACGCAGTATTTT	CASSVELAGVDTQYF
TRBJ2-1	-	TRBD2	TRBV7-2	TGTGCCAGCAGCCACCAAGGGACTAGCGGAATCAATGAGCAGTTCTTC	CASSHQGTSGINEQFF
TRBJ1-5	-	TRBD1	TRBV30	TGTGCCTGGAGGGGGACAGGATCGAATCAGCCCCAGCATTTT	CAWRGTGSNQPQHF
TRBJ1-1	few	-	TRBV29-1	TGCAGCGTTGAAGCGCCAGGAGGAGATACTGAAGCTTTCTTT	CSVEAPGGDTEAFF
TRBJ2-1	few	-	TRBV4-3	TGCGCCAGCAGCCAAGACCCGAGCTCCTACAATGAGCAGTTCTTC	CASSQDPSSYNEQFF